The 14 T cell receptor beta chains given below trace back to one sample, sequenced in a study of T cell responses to AZD1222 COVID-19 vaccine listed by TCRdb under 2021. Library preparation was by the immunoSEQ multiplex PCR assay. Sourced from immuneACCESS, this table was stored by TCRdb with only in-frame sequences that have V and J called. A share of the clones is absent; for the studies checked, an unresolved V gene accounts for under half, and the remainder has no known explanation. The table for this sample lists about 190,000 clones; roughly 90% of them were counted only once. 0.99% of the sample is in the top ten clones. The sample's time point, from its label and the paper: baseline before first vaccination. The specimen was peripheral blood, collected on day 0 of AZD1222 vaccination. The receptors here all came from an adult in good health.

This clone came up once. J is TRBJ2-1 and V is TRBV5-1, with 10 positions matching TRBD2. Looked up from germline, CDR1 is SGHRS and CDR2 is YFSETQ. J gave up 5 bases and V 6 bases, and 2 bases lay outside the gene matches. CDR3 size: 13 residues. The CDR3 DNA sequence: TGCGCCAGCAATCTAGCGGGGGACAATGAGCAGTTCTTC. Translated, it gives CASNLAGDNEQFF.

The chain uses TRBV11-2 and TRBJ2-7, with unresolved D. Germline V CDR1 and CDR2: SGHAT, FQNNGV. There are 15 residues in the CDR3. Trimming removed 1 base at V and 0 bases at J, with 10 bases between. The CDR3 nucleotides are TGTGCCAGCAGCTTAGGACATGGGGACTCCTACGAGCAGTACTTC. This codes for CASSLGHGDSYEQYF.

This sequence joins TRBV6-1 and TRBJ2-7, with 9 bases identical to TRBD1. The germline CDR1 and CDR2 sequences are MNHNS and SASEGT. The V segment lost 3 bases and the J segment 2 bases; nucleotides outside the gene matches: 11. This CDR3 contains 17 residues. For the CDR3, the DNA is TGTGCCAGCAGTGACCGGTATGGACAGGGGTTAACCTACGAGCAGTACTTC. Translation gives CASSDRYGQGLTYEQYF.

The gene calls are TRBV7-3 and TRBJ2-2; 8 bases line up with TRBD2. With V trimmed by 2 bases and J by 4 bases, 9 bases remained unmatched. The CDR3 is 17 residues long. Per germline, CDR1 SGHTA and CDR2 FQGTGA. The CDR3 coding sequence is TGTGCCAGCAGCTTATACGGGGCGGGAGGACGCACCGGGGAGCTGTTTTTT. Amino acid sequence: CASSLYGAGGRTGELFF.

This clone was detected a few times. This chain uses TRBV7-7 with TRBJ2-5; 12 positions agree with TRBD2. Trimming at V came to 5 bases and at J to 4 bases, leaving 14 bases not matched to a gene. The CDR3 contains 18 residues. Germline loops: CDR1 SSHAT, CDR2 FNYEAQ (reference sequence). CDR3 protein: CASSRLPASGRDPETQYF. CDR3 bases: TGTGCCAGCAGCCGCTTACCAGCTAGCGGGAGGGACCCAGAGACCCAGTACTTC.

The chain carries TRBV6-5 and TRBJ2-1, with D possibly called TRBD1 or TRBD2 (5 bases each). V was pared by 6 bases and J by 9 bases, with 18 bases between. Germline loops: CDR1 MNHEY, CDR2 SVGAGI. CDR3 size: 14 residues. Written as DNA, the CDR3 is TGTGCCAGCAGCCGGGACCCGAGACCAATTGAGCAGTTCTTC. It translates to CASSRDPRPIEQFF.

CDR3 region: CASSQENSGVWNEQFF. The CDR3 DNA reads TGCGCCAGCAGCCAAGAGAATAGCGGGGTGTGGAATGAGCAGTTCTTC. The rearrangement uses TRBV4-3 and TRBJ2-1, with 8 positions matching TRBD2. The germline V gene has CDR1 LGHNA and CDR2 YSLEER. There are 16 residues in the CDR3. With 0 bases clipped from V and 7 bases from J, the junction kept 8 bases outside the gene matches.

This rearrangement joins TRBV6-5 to TRBJ2-3; 10 nucleotides align to TRBD2. The CDR3 covers 15 residues. The trim removed 6 bases at V and 5 bases at J, leaving 8 bases unmatched. CDR1 is MNHEY, CDR2 SVGAGI, per germline. CDR3 sequence: CASRGSLAGVDTQYF. CDR3 in DNA: TGTGCCAGCAGGGGGTCGCTAGCGGGAGTAGATACGCAGTATTTT.

This chain uses TRBV5-1 with TRBJ1-3; unclear D gene. With 6 bases removed from V and 0 bases from J, the gap between germline ends came to 4 bases. Germline values: CDR1 SGHRS, CDR2 YFSETQ. The length of the CDR3 is 12 residues. CDR3 nucleotide sequence: TGCGCCAGCACCTCCTCTGGAAACACCATATATTTT. This sequence encodes CASTSSGNTIYF.

In its sample, this clone was seen once. The genes are TRBV9 and TRBJ2-2, with D hard to call. This CDR3 region has 14 residues. Germline CDR1 and CDR2: SGDLS and YYNGEE. V lost 1 base and J 6 bases, leaving 10 bases between the germline ends. The chain's CDR3 is CASSVKSAPGELFF. The CDR3, as DNA: TGTGCCAGCAGCGTAAAGTCCGCCCCCGGGGAGCTGTTTTTT.

The chain joins TRBV7-2 to TRBJ1-4; 11 nucleotides line up with TRBD1. Germline V gene lookup returns CDR1 SGHTA and CDR2 FQGNSA. The CDR3 spans 18 residues. V was clipped by 5 bases and J by 0 bases; unmatched bases: 8. For the CDR3, the DNA is TGTGCCAGCAGCACCGGGGACAGGGGGTATGCAACTAATGAAAAACTGTTTTTT. Its protein product is CASSTGDRGYATNEKLFF. Based on the CDR3 plus reference TRBV7-2 and TRBJ1-4, the full variable domain is GAGVSQSPSNKVTEKGKDVELRCDPISGHTALYWYRQSLGQGLEFLIYFQGNSAPDKSGLPSDRFSAERTGGSVSTLTIQRTQQEDSAVYLCASSTGDRGYATNEKLFFGSGTQLSVL.

This clone was seen a few times. The chain combines TRBV27 with TRBJ1-2; 9 bases map to TRBD1. The germline gives CDR1 MNHEY, CDR2 SMNVEV (reference sequence). V shed 3 bases and J 8 bases; nucleotides not matched to a gene: 7. CDR3 size: 14 residues. CDR3: CASSFTGGQGGYTF. In nucleotides, the CDR3 is TGTGCCAGCAGTTTTACAGGGGGCCAGGGGGGCTACACCTTC.

The CDR3 loop is CASSPPQYTEAFF. The CDR3 nucleotides read TGTGCCAGCTCACCACCGCAGTACACTGAAGCTTTCTTT. This sequence joins TRBV18 and TRBJ1-1; D not certain. V shed 0 bases and J shed 3 bases, with 5 bases lying between them. CDR1 KGHSH and CDR2 LQKENI come from the germline V gene. This CDR3 is 13 amino acids long.

The genes are TRBV5-4 and TRBJ2-5, with 11 bases lining up with TRBD2. CDR1 and CDR2 from the germline V gene are SGHNT and YYREEE (reference sequence). This CDR3 is built from 16 residues. V was pared by 4 bases and J by 2 bases, with 7 bases of the junction left unmatched. CDR3 bases: TGTGCCAGCAGCCCCGGACTAGCGGGCGAGCAAGAGACCCAGTACTTC. It yields the protein CASSPGLAGEQETQYF.